These 16 T cell receptor beta chains originate from one sample sequenced in a study. TCRdb recomputed calls from the RT-PCR reads with MiXCR, one row per CDR3 protein. Of about 680,000 distinct CDR3 sequences listed, more than 13% were seen once; the top ten hold around 3.3%. The sample consisted of memory CD4+ T cells from blood. The receptors were sampled from a female donor in good health, serving as a healthy control.

The CDR3 spells CSARGGRAAYEGYF. CDR3 nucleotides: TGCAGTGCTAGAGGGGGGAGGGCAGCCTACGAGGGGTACTTC. V usage is TRBV20-1 and J usage is TRBJ2-7; TRBD2 matches at 7 bases. Germline values: CDR1 DFQATT, CDR2 SNEGSKA (reference sequence). The CDR3 extends over 14 amino acids. Trimming took 1 base from V and 12 from J; bases not matched to a gene: 15.

This clonotype occurred many times. The CDR3 nucleotides are TGCGCCAGCAGCTCCGGGGCGAGCACTAGCACAGATACGCAGTATTTT. Translation gives CASSSGASTSTDTQYF. This rearrangement joins TRBV5-1 to TRBJ2-3; possibly TRBD1 or TRBD2 for D (5 bases each). The CDR3 covers 16 residues. Trimming stripped 3 bases from V and 0 bases from J, with 14 bases between. Germline CDR1 reads SGHRS; CDR2 reads YFSETQ.

V is TRBV5-4 and J is TRBJ2-1, with 7 bases matching TRBD1. CDR1 is SGHNT and CDR2 is YYREEE in the germline V gene (reference sequence). The CDR3 sequence is 15 residues long. V was pared by 3 bases and J by 2 bases, with 5 bases of the junction left unmatched. In nucleotides, the CDR3 is TGTGCCAGCAGCTCCGGGACAGTAACCTACAATGAGCAGTTCTTC. Translation gives CASSSGTVTYNEQFF.

The CDR3 loop reads CASLQGLTYNEQFF. CDR3 coding DNA: TGTGCCAGTTTACAGGGTCTCACCTACAATGAGCAGTTCTTC. The J gene is TRBJ2-1, the V gene TRBV6-2 or TRBV6-3; possible D gene TRBD1, 6 bases. The CDR3 sequence is 14 residues long. The germline V gene encodes CDR1 MNHEY and CDR2 SVGEGT. V was trimmed by 9 bases and J by 2 bases, leaving 14 bases between them.

The chain has TRBV28 and TRBJ2-3; D is ambiguous. CDR3 length: 14 residues. The V gene's germline CDR1 is MDHEN and CDR2 SYDVKM. V lost 6 bases and J lost 2, with 12 bases in between. The CDR3 DNA follows: TGTGCCAGCAGCTCGGCTCGGACCACAGATACGCAGTATTTT. Its protein is CASSSARTTDTQYF.

J is TRBJ2-3 and V is TRBV5-1; D is unclear. V shed 0 bases and J shed 1 base, with 9 bases lying between them. Germline V lookup: CDR1 SGHRS, CDR2 YFSETQ. The CDR3 contains 15 residues. The CDR3 sequence is CASSLAAIGTDTQYF. The DNA of the CDR3 is TGCGCCAGCAGCTTGGCCGCTATTGGCACAGATACGCAGTATTTT.

This clonotype was detected only a few times. J is TRBJ1-1 and V is TRBV11-2, with TRBD1 identical over 7 bases. The CDR3 is made up of 17 amino acids. The germline CDR1 and CDR2 sequences are SGHAT and FQNNGV. The trim removed 5 bases at V and 1 base at J, leaving 13 bases unmatched. CDR3 coding DNA: TGTGCCAGCAGCACGCGACGAGGGGGCGCTTCGAACACTGAAGCTTTCTTT. Amino acids: CASSTRRGGASNTEAFF.

V is TRBV4-2 and J is TRBJ1-2; TRBD1 agrees at 7 bases. After removal of 4 bases from V and 5 bases from J, the junction contained 7 bases not matched to a gene. CDR1 is LGHNA and CDR2 is YNFKEQ in the germline V gene. The CDR3 extends over 14 amino acids. This CDR3 is CASSPAGQEYGYTF. The CDR3 DNA follows: TGTGCCAGCAGCCCCGCTGGACAGGAGTATGGCTACACCTTC.

This clonotype was seen a few times. V usage is TRBV20-1 and J usage is TRBJ2-7, with D perhaps assigned TRBD1 or TRBD2 (5 bases each). This CDR3 is built from 13 residues. V lost 6 bases to trimming and J lost 5 bases, with 17 bases between them. Germline CDR1 and CDR2: DFQATT and SNEGSKA (reference sequence). DNA for the CDR3: TGCAGTGCGCACGTGGGGCTAGCAGACGAGCAGTACTTC. Its translation is CSAHVGLADEQYF.

There are many counts of this clonotype. The chain links TRBV5-1 to TRBJ2-3; 7 bases are a match to TRBD2. V shed 4 bases, J shed 0 bases, and the junction held 11 bases outside the gene matches. The germline gives CDR1 SGHRS, CDR2 YFSETQ. The CDR3 runs 17 residues. The CDR3 protein is CASSTFYAGASTDTQYF. As DNA, the CDR3 is TGCGCCAGCAGCACATTTTACGCGGGAGCTAGCACAGATACGCAGTATTTT.

This clonotype was seen ten or more times. This rearrangement joins TRBV6-6 to TRBJ1-1; D is unresolved. The CDR3 extends over 13 amino acids. Germline CDR1 reads MNHNY; CDR2 reads SVGAGI (reference sequence). The V gene lost 5 bases and the J gene lost 0 bases, with 7 bases spanning the gap. The CDR3 sequence is CASSTQLNTEAFF. The CDR3 DNA sequence: TGTGCCAGCAGTACACAGCTGAACACTGAAGCTTTCTTT.

This clonotype was observed a handful of times. V is TRBV2 and J is TRBJ2-5; D is uncertain. V gave up 7 bases and J gave up 5 bases, with 17 bases separating them. The V gene's germline CDR1 is SNHLY and CDR2 FYNNEI. The CDR3 runs 14 residues. The CDR3, as DNA: TGTGCCAGCACCGCTCTCGTCGCGAGGGAGACCCAGTACTTC. This gives the protein CASTALVARETQYF.

This clonotype has just a few counts. This chain joins TRBV7-2 and TRBJ2-7; TRBD2 might be the D (7 bases). Per the germline V gene, CDR1 is SGHTA and CDR2 is FQGNSA. With 6 bases removed from V and 5 bases from J, the gap between germline ends came to 23 bases. The CDR3 contains 16 residues. CDR3 bases: TGTGCCAGCAGTCAGGGGAGGACTAGGTCGTTCCACGAGCAGTACTTC. Residues: CASSQGRTRSFHEQYF.

This clonotype was observed a handful of times. The CDR3 sequence: CASSGAGVRDRYLNTEAFF. In DNA, the CDR3 is TGTGCCAGCAGTGGGGCCGGGGTCAGGGACAGGTATTTGAACACTGAAGCTTTCTTT. The genes are TRBV6-1 and TRBJ1-1, with 8 bases lining up with TRBD1. This CDR3 region has 19 residues. The V segment lost 4 bases and the J segment 0 bases; nucleotides outside the gene matches: 16. Germline values: CDR1 MNHNS, CDR2 SASEGT.

This clonotype was found a few times. This sequence joins TRBV18 and TRBJ2-5; D assignment may be TRBD1 or TRBD2 (5 bases each). The CDR3 runs 14 residues. The germline V gene encodes CDR1 KGHSH and CDR2 LQKENI. The V end lost 0 bases, the J end lost 4 bases, and 9 bases lay between the germline ends. The CDR3 is CASSPPGVAETQYF. The DNA of the CDR3 is TGTGCCAGCTCACCACCGGGGGTTGCAGAGACCCAGTACTTC.

This clonotype was counted at least ten times. The junction departs from the called germline gene at one end, perhaps through a read error. J is TRBJ2-5 and V is TRBV29-1; 9 nucleotides match TRBD2. The CDR3 runs to 13 residues. The V gene's germline CDR1 is SQVTM and CDR2 ANQGSEA. The CDR3 is CSVKEREAETQYF. Written as DNA, the CDR3 is TGCAGCGTTAAAGAGCGGGAGGCAGAGACCCAGTACTTC.